This TCR beta chain is drawn from a study of blood T cell repertoires in COVID-19. Profiled with immunoSEQ multiplex PCR; TCRdb holds only in-frame clones, not every one. Of around 200,000 clones detected, around 85% appear once; the ten largest clones hold approximately 11%. The sample holds one count of this clone. This CDR3 spans 13 amino acids. CDR1 is LNHDA and CDR2 is SQIVND in the germline V gene (reference sequence). V shed 0 bases and J shed 6 bases, with 8 bases lying between them. Material for sequencing was peripheral blood. This TCR was sampled from a woman aged 55-69 years with COVID-19, enrolled during active disease. This chain uses TRBV19 with TRBJ1-2, with a weak D call TRBD1 (5 bases). The CDR3, as DNA: TGTGCCAGTAGTATAGACATAGGGGATGGCTACACCTTC. Its protein is CASSIDIGDGYTF.